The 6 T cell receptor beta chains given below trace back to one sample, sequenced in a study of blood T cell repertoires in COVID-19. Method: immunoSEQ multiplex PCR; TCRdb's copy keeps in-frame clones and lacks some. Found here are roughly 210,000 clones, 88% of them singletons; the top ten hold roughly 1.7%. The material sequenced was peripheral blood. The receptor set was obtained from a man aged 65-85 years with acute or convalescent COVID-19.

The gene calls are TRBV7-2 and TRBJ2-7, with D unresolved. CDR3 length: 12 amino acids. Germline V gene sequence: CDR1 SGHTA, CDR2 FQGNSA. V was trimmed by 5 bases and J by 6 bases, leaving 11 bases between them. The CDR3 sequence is CASSIRWSEQYF. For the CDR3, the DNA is TGTGCCAGCAGCATAAGGTGGAGCGAGCAGTACTTC.

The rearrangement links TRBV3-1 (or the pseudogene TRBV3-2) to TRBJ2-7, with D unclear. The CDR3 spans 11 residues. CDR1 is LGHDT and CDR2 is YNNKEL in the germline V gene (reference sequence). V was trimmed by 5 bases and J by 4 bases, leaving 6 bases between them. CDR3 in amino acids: CASSSDYEQYF. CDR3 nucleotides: TGTGCCAGCAGCTCAGATTACGAGCAGTACTTC.

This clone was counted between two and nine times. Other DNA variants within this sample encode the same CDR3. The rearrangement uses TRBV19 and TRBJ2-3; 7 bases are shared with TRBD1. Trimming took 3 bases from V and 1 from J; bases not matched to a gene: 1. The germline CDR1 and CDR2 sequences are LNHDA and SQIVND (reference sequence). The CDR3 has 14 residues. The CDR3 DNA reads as TGTGCCAGTAGTATTACAGGGGGCACAGATACGCAGTATTTT. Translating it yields CASSITGGTDTQYF.

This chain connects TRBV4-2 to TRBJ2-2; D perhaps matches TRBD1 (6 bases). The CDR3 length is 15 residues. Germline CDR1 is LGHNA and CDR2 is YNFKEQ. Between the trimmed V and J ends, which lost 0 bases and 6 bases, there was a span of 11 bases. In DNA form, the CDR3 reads TGTGCCAGCAGCCAAGAACAGACAGGTGCCGGGGAGCTGTTTTTT. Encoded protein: CASSQEQTGAGELFF.

Written as DNA, the CDR3 is TGTGCCAGCTCACCACTAAACAGGGGAGCCAACTATGGCTACACCTTC. This translates into CASSPLNRGANYGYTF. The chain has TRBV18 and TRBJ1-2; 7 bases fit TRBD1. Trimming cost V 1 base and J 2 bases; bases outside gene matches: 7. Germline V gene sequence: CDR1 KGHSH, CDR2 LQKENI. CDR3 length equals 16 residues. Full variable domain (outside the CDR3, taken from reference TRBV18 and TRBJ1-2): NAGVMQNPRHLVRRRGQEARLRCSPMKGHSHVYWYRQLPEEGLKFMVYLQKENIIDESGMPKERFSAEFPKEGPSILRIQQVVRGDSAAYFCASSPLNRGANYGYTFGSGTRLTVV.

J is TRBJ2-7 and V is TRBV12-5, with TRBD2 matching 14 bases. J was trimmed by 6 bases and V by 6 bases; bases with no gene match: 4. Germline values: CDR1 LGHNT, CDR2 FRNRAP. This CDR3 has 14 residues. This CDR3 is CASGGTSGSSEQYF. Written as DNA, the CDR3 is TGTGCTAGTGGGGGGACTAGCGGGAGCTCCGAGCAGTACTTC.